The 4 T cell receptor beta chains presented below share a single source sample, sequenced in a study of cytomegalovirus exposure and HLA in healthy donors. PCR primers comprised 60 Vbeta and 13 Jbeta primers. Measured with immunoSEQ multiplex PCR; TCRdb has only the in-frame clones, and not every one. The sample contains around 67,000 clones, around 61% of which appear only once. What was sequenced was PBMCs. These receptors were obtained from a woman in her fifties or sixties in good health and CMV-seronegative.

This chain joins TRBV30 and TRBJ1-2, with TRBD1 matching over 7 bases. From germline, CDR1 is GTSNPN and CDR2 SVGIG (reference sequence). V trimming: 5 bases; J trimming: 6 bases; junction bases outside the gene matches: 12. This CDR3 is built from 14 residues. The CDR3 nucleotides read TGTGCCTGGGATACCGGGACAGCTCCTCATGGCTACACCTTC. The encoded protein is CAWDTGTAPHGYTF. Complete variable domain (other parts from reference TRBV30 and TRBJ1-2): SQTIHQWPATLVQPVGSPLSLECTVEGTSNPNLYWYRQAAGRGLQLLFYSVGIGQISSEVPQNLSASRPQDRQFILSSKKLLLSDSGFYLCAWDTGTAPHGYTFGSGTRLTVV.

This clone was found many times. The CDR3 here is CASSIDLYRTDSGNTIYF. The CDR3 DNA is TGTGCCAGTAGTATAGATCTCTACCGGACAGACTCTGGAAACACCATATATTTT. V usage is TRBV19 and J usage is TRBJ1-3; a weak D match, TRBD1 (6 bases). Trimming cost V 0 bases and J 0 bases, with 15 bases left between them. CDR1 is LNHDA and CDR2 is SQIVND in the germline V gene (reference sequence). The CDR3 covers 18 residues.

The chain uses TRBV2 and TRBJ1-1; the match to TRBD1 covers 10 bases. Trimming took 8 bases from V and 4 from J; bases not matched to a gene: 13. The CDR3 is made up of 16 amino acids. CDR1 and CDR2 from the germline V gene are SNHLY and FYNNEI. The CDR3, as DNA: TGTGCCAGCCTGGGACAGGGGCTGGGTCGGAGCACTGAAGCTTTCTTT. It encodes CASLGQGLGRSTEAFF.

The rearrangement uses TRBV4-3 and TRBJ2-1; 7 positions match TRBD1. The length of the CDR3 is 14 residues. Germline V gene lookup returns CDR1 LGHNA and CDR2 YSLEER. The junction had 9 bases not matched to a gene; V was cut back by 6 bases and J by 7 bases. CDR3 loop: CASRKETGSNEQFF. The CDR3 bases are TGCGCCAGCAGGAAGGAGACAGGGTCTAATGAGCAGTTCTTC.